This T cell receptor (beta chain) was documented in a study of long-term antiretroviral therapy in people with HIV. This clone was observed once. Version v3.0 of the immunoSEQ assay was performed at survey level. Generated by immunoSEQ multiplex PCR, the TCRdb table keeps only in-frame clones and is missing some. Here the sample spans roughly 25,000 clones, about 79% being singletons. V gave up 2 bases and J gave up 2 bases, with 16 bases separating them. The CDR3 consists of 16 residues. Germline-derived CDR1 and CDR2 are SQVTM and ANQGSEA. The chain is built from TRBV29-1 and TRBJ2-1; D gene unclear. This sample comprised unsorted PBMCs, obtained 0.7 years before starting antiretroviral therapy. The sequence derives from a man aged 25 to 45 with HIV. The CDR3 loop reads CSVEFNSLGTYNEQFF. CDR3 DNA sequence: TGCAGCGTTGAATTTAACAGTCTGGGCACCTACAATGAGCAGTTCTTC.